Given below is one TCR beta chain in context. Its target is not known. The germline V gene encodes CDR1 MNHEY and CDR2 SVGEGT. The CDR3 is made up of 16 amino acids. The V end lost 8 bases, the J end lost 4 bases, and 21 bases lay between the germline ends. TCRdb re-called the 5' RACE reads through MiXCR, storing one row per CDR3 protein. The sample records 350,000 or so distinct CDR3 sequences, 20% to 25% being singletons. The data stem from a study of T-cell memory formation after mild COVID-19. Findings and caveats of the study: Contracting clones from day 15 to 85 showed balanced CD4/CD8; later expanders favored CD4+.

The material sequenced was PBMCs or a T cell subset sorted from them (not recorded which). This TCR was sampled from a man aged 18 to 35 who had mild COVID-19 (a few samples of this study predate the infection). Cell type and time point are not known. The V gene is TRBV6-2 or TRBV6-3, the J gene TRBJ2-1, with D perhaps matching TRBD1 (6 bases). The CDR3 region is CASRSPSRTEYNEQFF. The CDR3 DNA is TGTGCCAGCCGTAGCCCCTCCCGGACAGAATACAATGAGCAGTTCTTC.